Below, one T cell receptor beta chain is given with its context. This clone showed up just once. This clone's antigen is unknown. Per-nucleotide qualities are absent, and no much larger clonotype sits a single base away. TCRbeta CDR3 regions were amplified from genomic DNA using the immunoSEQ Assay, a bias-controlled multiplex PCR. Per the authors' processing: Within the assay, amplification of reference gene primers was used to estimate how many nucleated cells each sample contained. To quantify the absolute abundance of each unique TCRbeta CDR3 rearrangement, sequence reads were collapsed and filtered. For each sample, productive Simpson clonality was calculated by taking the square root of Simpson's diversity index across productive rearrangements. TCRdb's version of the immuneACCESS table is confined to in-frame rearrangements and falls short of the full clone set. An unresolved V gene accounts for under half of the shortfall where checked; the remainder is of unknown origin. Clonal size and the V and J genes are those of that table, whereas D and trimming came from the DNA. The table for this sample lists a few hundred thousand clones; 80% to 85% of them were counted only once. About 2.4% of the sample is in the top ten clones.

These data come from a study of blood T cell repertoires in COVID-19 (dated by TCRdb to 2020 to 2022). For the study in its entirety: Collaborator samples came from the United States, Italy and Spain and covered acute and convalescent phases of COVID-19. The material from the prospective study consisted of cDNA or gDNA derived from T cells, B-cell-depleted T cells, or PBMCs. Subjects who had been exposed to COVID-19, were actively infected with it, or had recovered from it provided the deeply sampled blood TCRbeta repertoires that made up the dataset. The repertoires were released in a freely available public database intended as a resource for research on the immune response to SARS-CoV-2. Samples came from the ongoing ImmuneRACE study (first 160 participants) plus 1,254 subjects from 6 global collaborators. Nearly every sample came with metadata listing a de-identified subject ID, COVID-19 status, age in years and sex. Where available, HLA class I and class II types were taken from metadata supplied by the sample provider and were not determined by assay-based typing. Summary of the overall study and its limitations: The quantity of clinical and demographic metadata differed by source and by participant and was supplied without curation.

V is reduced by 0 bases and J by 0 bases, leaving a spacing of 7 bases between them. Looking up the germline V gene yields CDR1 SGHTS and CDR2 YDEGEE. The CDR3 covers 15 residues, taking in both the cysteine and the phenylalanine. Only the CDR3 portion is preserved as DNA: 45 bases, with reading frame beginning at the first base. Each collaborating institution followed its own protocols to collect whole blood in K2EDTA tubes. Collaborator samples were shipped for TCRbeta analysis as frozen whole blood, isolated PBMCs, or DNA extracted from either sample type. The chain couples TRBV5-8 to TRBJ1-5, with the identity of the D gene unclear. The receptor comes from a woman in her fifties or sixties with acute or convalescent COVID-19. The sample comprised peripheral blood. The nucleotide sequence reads TGTGCCAGCAGCTTGGGAACCTATAGCAATCAGCCCCAGCATTTT. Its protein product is CASSLGTYSNQPQHF.